Given below is one T cell receptor beta chain in context. The entry originates in a study of blood T cell repertoires in COVID-19. Study background: Samples taken during acute and convalescent COVID-19 were collected in the United States, Italy and Spain. From T cells, B-cell-depleted T cells, or PBMCs came the material, which was cDNA or gDNA.

The CDR3 covers 15 residues. CDR1 and CDR2 from the germline V gene are MDHEN and SYDVKM. V lost 6 bases to trimming and J lost 6 bases, with 17 bases between them. In the authors' methods: Reference gene primer amplification in the assay estimated nucleated cell counts. TCRdb's copy holds only in-frame clones and misses some; the assay was immunoSEQ multiplex PCR. The D gene and trimming were derived from the DNA, and the V and J assignments and clone size from that table. The profile covers around 77,000 clones, with more than 75% appearing a single time and 25% to 30% taken by the ten largest. What was sequenced was peripheral blood. The sequence came from a woman aged 80 or over with active or convalescent COVID-19. This chain links TRBV28 with TRBJ1-4; D unresolved. CDR3 bases: TGTGCCAGCAGCCCCGTTAATGCAGGTGATGAAAAACTGTTTTTT. Protein sequence: CASSPVNAGDEKLFF.